These T cell receptor beta chains were read from a single sample in a study of T-cell memory formation after mild COVID-19. TCRdb redid the calling of the 5' RACE reads with MiXCR, one entry per CDR3 protein. The table includes around 340,000 distinct CDR3 sequences, 15% detected once. The material sequenced was PBMCs or a T cell subset sorted from them (not recorded which). The receptor source for this set is a man between 18 and 35 years old who had mild COVID-19 (a few samples of this study predate the infection). Cell type and time point are not known. Both conserved end residues are part of each CDR3. D genes are given only for firm matches. The size field is filled for only some rows; it gives once, few, many or a size class.

j_gene | d_gene | v_gene | abundance | CDR3aa | CDR3nt
TRBJ1-2 | . | TRBV20-1 | few | CSAAETNYGYTF | TGCAGTGCCGCGGAGACTAACTATGGCTACACCTTC
TRBJ1-1 | TRBD1 | TRBV6-5 | few | CASSYSIAQGGNTEAFF | TGTGCCAGCAGTTACTCGATTGCCCAGGGGGGGAACACTGAAGCTTTCTTT
TRBJ2-5 | TRBD2 | TRBV4-1 | many | CASSPGRLAGVETQYF | TGCGCCAGCAGCCCGGGGCGACTAGCGGGGGTAGAGACCCAGTACTTC
TRBJ2-1 | TRBD1 | TRBV4-2 | many | CASSHGTGFSYNEQFF | TGTGCCAGCAGCCACGGGACAGGCTTCTCCTACAATGAGCAGTTCTTC
TRBJ2-1 | . | TRBV5-1 | . | CASSLPGLYNEQFF | TGCGCCAGCAGCTTACCGGGACTGTACAATGAGCAGTTCTTC
TRBJ1-2 | TRBD1 | TRBV29-1 | few | CSVGQGTDYGYTF | TGCAGCGTTGGACAGGGGACCGACTATGGCTACACCTTC
TRBJ1-1 | . | TRBV9 | . | CASSVESMNTEAFF | TGTGCCAGCAGCGTAGAATCCATGAACACTGAAGCTTTCTTT
TRBJ2-3 | . | TRBV5-1 | many | CASSLMEGASTDTQYF | TGCGCCAGCAGCTTGATGGAGGGGGCCAGCACAGATACGCAGTATTTT
TRBJ2-4 | . | TRBV6-2/TRBV6-3 | . | CASSYGQGPNIQYF | TGTGCCAGCAGTTACGGGCAGGGTCCAAACATTCAGTACTTC
TRBJ1-1 | . | TRBV7-2 | few | CASSPPSGLSNTEAFF | TGTGCCAGCAGCCCCCCCTCAGGGCTCTCGAACACTGAAGCTTTCTTT
TRBJ1-2 | . | TRBV12-5 | . | CASGLLFRGRRYGYTF | TGTGCTAGTGGTTTGCTATTTCGCGGGCGGAGATATGGCTACACCTTC
TRBJ2-5 | . | TRBV6-1 | few | CASSATPETQYF | TGTGCCAGCAGTGCGACTCCAGAGACCCAGTACTTC
TRBJ1-5 | . | TRBV12-3/TRBV12-4 | many | CASSFGSNQPQHF | TGTGCCAGCAGTTTTGGCAGCAATCAGCCCCAGCATTTT
TRBJ2-7 | . | TRBV6-1 | . | CASSDPDRIYEQYF | TGTGCCAGCAGTGACCCCGACAGAATCTACGAGCAGTACTTC
TRBJ2-5 | TRBD2 | TRBV6-5 | many | CASSYSSSGGLSQETQYF | TGTGCCAGCAGTTACTCGTCTAGCGGGGGGCTCTCTCAAGAGACCCAGTACTTC
TRBJ2-3 | TRBD2 | TRBV6-5 | . | CASRASGLNF | TGTGCCAGCCGGGCTAGCGGCCTTAATTTT
TRBJ2-3 | . | TRBV7-9 | . | CASSFAGLAGWADTQYF | TGTGCCAGCAGCTTCGCGGGGTTGGCAGGTTGGGCAGATACGCAGTATTTT
TRBJ2-1 | TRBD2 | TRBV2 | few | CASSVEAGSYNEQFF | TGTGCCAGCAGTGTTGAAGCGGGGTCCTACAATGAGCAGTTCTTC
TRBJ2-3 | . | TRBV4-3 | . | CASSQVFVTGFTDTQYF | TGCGCCAGCAGCCAAGTATTTGTCACGGGATTCACAGATACGCAGTATTTT
TRBJ1-2 | . | TRBV3-1 | many | CASSRLYGYTF | TGTGCCAGCAGCCGACTCTATGGCTACACCTTC
TRBJ2-2 | . | TRBV6-5 | . | CASSYGGNTGELFF | TGTGCCAGCAGTTACGGGGGCAACACCGGGGAGCTGTTTTTT
TRBJ1-2 | . | TRBV20-1 | few | CSARGGNYGYTF | TGCAGTGCTAGAGGCGGAAACTATGGCTACACCTTC
TRBJ2-1 | TRBD2 | TRBV7-3 | . | CASSLTGSGGNEQFF | TGTGCCAGCAGCTTAACAGGTAGCGGGGGCAATGAGCAGTTCTTC
TRBJ2-7 | . | TRBV5-1 | few | CASSQSWGPPSYEQYF | TGCGCCAGCAGCCAGAGTTGGGGGCCGCCCTCCTACGAGCAGTACTTC
TRBJ2-3 | . | TRBV4-3 | few | CASSQEGAQDTQYF | TGCGCCAGCAGCCAAGAGGGGGCGCAGGATACGCAGTATTTT
TRBJ2-3 | TRBD2 | TRBV6-5 | . | CASSYGLAADTQYF | TGTGCCAGCAGTTACGGGCTAGCGGCAGATACGCAGTATTTT
TRBJ2-6 | . | TRBV29-1 | . | CSATMAGGANVLTF | TGCAGCGCGACGATGGCGGGTGGGGCCAACGTCCTGACTTTC
TRBJ1-6 | . | TRBV4-3 | . | CASSQTGISPLHF | TGCGCCAGCAGCCAAACAGGGATTTCACCCCTCCACTTT
TRBJ1-2 | . | TRBV12-3/TRBV12-4 | . | CASSFDARKNGYTF | TGTGCCAGCAGTTTCGACGCAAGGAAAAATGGCTACACCTTC
TRBJ2-1 | TRBD1 | TRBV12-3/TRBV12-4 | . | CASSDKGQGKDEQFF | TGTGCCAGCAGCGATAAAGGACAGGGAAAAGATGAGCAGTTCTTC
TRBJ2-3 | . | TRBV10-3 | few | CAISDQAVDTQYF | TGTGCCATCAGTGATCAGGCGGTGGATACGCAGTATTTT
TRBJ1-5 | . | TRBV20-1 | . | CSARSREGHQPQHF | TGCAGTGCTCGTAGCAGGGAGGGTCATCAGCCCCAGCATTTT
TRBJ2-3 | TRBD2 | TRBV28 | few | CASSLGRASGSTDTQYF | TGTGCCAGCAGTTTAGGCCGGGCTAGCGGAAGCACAGATACGCAGTATTTT
TRBJ2-5 | . | TRBV4-1 | many | CASHGAGETQYF | TGCGCCAGCCACGGGGCGGGCGAGACCCAGTACTTC
TRBJ2-1 | . | TRBV30 | . | CASLASSSYNEQFF | TGTGCCTCGCTAGCGTCAAGCTCCTACAATGAGCAGTTCTTC
TRBJ1-2 | . | TRBV3-1 | . | CASSRGGAGYTF | TGTGCCAGCAGCCGGGGAGGGGCTGGCTACACCTTC
TRBJ1-2 | . | TRBV29-1 | . | CSARRAGYGYTF | TGCAGCGCCCGTCGGGCCGGCTATGGCTACACCTTC
TRBJ2-3 | TRBD1 | TRBV19 | few | CATGQYRTDTQYF | TGTGCCACGGGACAGTACCGCACAGATACGCAGTATTTT
TRBJ1-1 | . | TRBV19 | few | CASGPQNTEAFF | TGTGCCAGTGGACCCCAGAACACTGAAGCTTTCTTT
TRBJ2-3 | TRBD2 | TRBV12-3/TRBV12-4 | few | CASTKLAPGSRAQYF | TGTGCCAGCACCAAACTAGCGCCGGGGAGTAGGGCGCAGTATTTT
TRBJ1-3 | . | TRBV19 | few | CASIAGEINTIYF | TGTGCCAGTATAGCGGGGGAGATCAACACCATATATTTT
TRBJ2-3 | . | TRBV23-1 | few | CASSQSRKATTSTDTQYF | TGCGCCAGCAGTCAATCCCGGAAGGCAACCACCAGCACAGATACGCAGTATTTT
TRBJ2-1 | . | TRBV4-3 | few | CASSQDRGADEQFF | TGCGCCAGCAGCCAAGATCGGGGGGCTGATGAGCAGTTCTTC
TRBJ1-1 | . | TRBV19 | many | CASTRRRGLGTFF | TGTGCCAGTACCCGGAGGAGGGGGTTAGGAACTTTCTTT
TRBJ2-2 | . | TRBV18 | . | CASSPQGDHGELFF | TGTGCCAGCTCACCACAAGGGGATCACGGGGAGCTGTTTTTT
TRBJ2-3 | . | TRBV12-3/TRBV12-4 | . | CASSLFGSGGGPLDTQYF | TGTGCCAGCAGTTTATTCGGTAGTGGCGGGGGCCCCTTGGATACGCAGTATTTT
TRBJ2-1 | . | TRBV11-3 | few | CASSPPGLFSYNEQFF | TGTGCCAGCAGCCCACCGGGACTTTTCTCCTACAATGAGCAGTTCTTC
TRBJ1-1 | TRBD1 | TRBV5-1 | . | CASSLRTGDGEAFF | TGCGCCAGCAGCTTGAGGACAGGGGATGGTGAAGCTTTCTTT
TRBJ2-5 | . | TRBV29-1 | few | CSVELNTIQETQYF | TGCAGCGTTGAATTAAACACGATTCAAGAGACCCAGTACTTC
TRBJ1-5 | TRBD1 | TRBV7-6 | few | CASSPWGQGIQPQHF | TGTGCCAGCAGCCCTTGGGGACAGGGAATTCAGCCCCAGCATTTT
TRBJ2-5 | . | TRBV5-6 | many | CASSLGFRQETQYF | TGTGCCAGCAGCTTGGGGTTCAGACAAGAGACCCAGTACTTC
TRBJ1-1 | TRBD1 | TRBV12-3/TRBV12-4 | . | CASSRDRGTTEAFF | TGTGCCAGCAGCAGGGACAGGGGGACCACTGAAGCTTTCTTT
TRBJ2-2 | TRBD2 | TRBV6-5 | . | CASSVAGTRGELFF | TGTGCCAGCAGTGTAGCGGGGACACGGGGGGAGCTGTTTTTT
TRBJ1-1 | . | TRBV6-5 | few | CASYADHTEAFF | TGTGCCAGTTACGCGGACCACACTGAAGCTTTCTTT
TRBJ2-7 | . | TRBV18 | few | CASSPNGTYEQYF | TGTGCCAGCTCACCCAACGGCACCTACGAGCAGTACTTC
TRBJ2-1 | TRBD2 | TRBV11-2 | many | CASSSQKAGTTYNEQFF | TGTGCCAGCAGCTCGCAAAAAGCGGGGACGACCTACAATGAGCAGTTCTTC
TRBJ1-2 | TRBD1 | TRBV5-1 | . | CASSLILDRGRGYTF | TGCGCCAGCAGCTTGATTCTTGACAGGGGGCGCGGCTACACCTTC